The present entry profiles one T cell receptor beta chain with its context. Its matching antigen is unknown. The data originate from a study of beta chain features in type 1 diabetes. Overall study findings and caveats: Type 1 diabetes patients had VDJ junctions that carried fewer insertions and more deletions. Shorter TCRB CDR3s, moderately but significantly so, were found in Type 1 diabetes patients in all four CD4+ subsets.

From germline, CDR1 is LGHNA and CDR2 YNFKEQ. Trimming removed 0 bases at V and 6 bases at J, with 15 bases between. CDR3 length: 15 residues. Since all of the isolated RNA was reverse transcribed, expressed TCRB transcripts were what got sequenced. Produced via immunoSEQ multiplex PCR; TCRdb's table is partial and in-frame only. The sample has under 900,000 clones; roughly 15% are singletons. Specimen: naive CD4+ T cells from blood. This chain uses TRBV4-2 with TRBJ2-7; tentative D call: TRBD2 (5 bases). The sequence derives from a woman between 18 and 30 years old in good health. CDR3: CASSQDQSIEGEQYF. CDR3 DNA sequence: TGTGCCAGCAGCCAAGATCAGAGTATCGAGGGCGAGCAGTACTTC.